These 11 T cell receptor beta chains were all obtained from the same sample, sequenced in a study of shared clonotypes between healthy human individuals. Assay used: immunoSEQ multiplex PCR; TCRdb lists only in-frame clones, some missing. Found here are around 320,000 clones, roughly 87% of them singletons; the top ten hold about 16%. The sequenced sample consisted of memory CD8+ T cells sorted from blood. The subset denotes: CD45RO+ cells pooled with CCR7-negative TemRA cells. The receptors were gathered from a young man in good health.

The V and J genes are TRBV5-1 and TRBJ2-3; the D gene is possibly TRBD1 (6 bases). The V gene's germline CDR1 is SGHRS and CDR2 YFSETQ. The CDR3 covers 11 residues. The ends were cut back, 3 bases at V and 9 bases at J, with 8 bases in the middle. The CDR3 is CASSSDRTQYF. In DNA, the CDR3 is TGCGCCAGCAGCTCGGACAGAACGCAGTATTTT. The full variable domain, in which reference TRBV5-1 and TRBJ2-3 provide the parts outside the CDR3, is KAGVTQTPRYLIKTRGQQVTLSCSPISGHRSVSWYQQTPGQGLQFLFEYFSETQRNKGNFPGRFSGRQFSNSRSEMNVSTLELGDSALYLCASSSDRTQYFGPGTRLTVL.

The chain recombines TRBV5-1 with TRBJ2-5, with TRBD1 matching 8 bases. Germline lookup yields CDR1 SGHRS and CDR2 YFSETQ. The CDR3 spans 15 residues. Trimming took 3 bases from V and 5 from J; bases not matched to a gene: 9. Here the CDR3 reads CASSSEGQGGETQYF. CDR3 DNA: TGCGCCAGCAGCTCCGAAGGACAGGGTGGGGAGACCCAGTACTTC.

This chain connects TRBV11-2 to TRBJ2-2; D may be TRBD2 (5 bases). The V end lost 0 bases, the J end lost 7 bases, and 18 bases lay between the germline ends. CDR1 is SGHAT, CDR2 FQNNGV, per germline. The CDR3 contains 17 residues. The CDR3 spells CASSLEGRGPASGELFF. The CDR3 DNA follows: TGTGCCAGCAGCTTAGAGGGCCGCGGGCCGGCCAGCGGGGAGCTGTTTTTT.

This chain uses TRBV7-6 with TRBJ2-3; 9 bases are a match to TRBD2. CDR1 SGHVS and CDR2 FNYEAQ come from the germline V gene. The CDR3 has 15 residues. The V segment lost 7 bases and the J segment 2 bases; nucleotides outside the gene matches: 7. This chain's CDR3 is CASNPSGALTDTQYF. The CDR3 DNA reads TGTGCCAGCAACCCTAGCGGGGCCCTCACAGATACGCAGTATTTT.

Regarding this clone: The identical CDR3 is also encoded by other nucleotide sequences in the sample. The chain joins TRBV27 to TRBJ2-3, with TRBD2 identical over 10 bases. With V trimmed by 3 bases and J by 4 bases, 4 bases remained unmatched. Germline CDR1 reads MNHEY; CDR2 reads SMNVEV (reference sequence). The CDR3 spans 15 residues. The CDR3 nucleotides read TGTGCCAGCAGTTTGAGCGGGGGGGCGGCAGATACGCAGTATTTT. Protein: CASSLSGGAADTQYF.

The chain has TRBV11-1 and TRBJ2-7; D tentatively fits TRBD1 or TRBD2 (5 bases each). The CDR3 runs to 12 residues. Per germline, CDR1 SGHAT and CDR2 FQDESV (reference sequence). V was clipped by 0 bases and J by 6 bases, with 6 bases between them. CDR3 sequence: CASSLAGTEQYF. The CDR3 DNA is TGTGCCAGCAGCTTAGCCGGGACCGAGCAGTACTTC.

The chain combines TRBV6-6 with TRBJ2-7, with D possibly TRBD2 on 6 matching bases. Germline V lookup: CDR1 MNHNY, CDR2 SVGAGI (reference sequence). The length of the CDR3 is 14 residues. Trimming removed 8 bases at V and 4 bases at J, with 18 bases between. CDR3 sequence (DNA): TGTGCCAGCTTTTCGGGACTCGGGATATACGAGCAGTACTTC. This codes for CASFSGLGIYEQYF.

Here the CDR3 reads CASSPTGKVNTEAFF. In DNA, the CDR3 is TGTGCCAGCAGTCCGACAGGGAAAGTGAACACTGAAGCTTTCTTT. J is TRBJ1-1 and V is TRBV28; TRBD1 matches at 7 bases. This CDR3 region has 15 residues. Germline V gene sequence: CDR1 MDHEN, CDR2 SYDVKM. The V segment lost 5 bases and the J segment 0 bases; nucleotides outside the gene matches: 6.

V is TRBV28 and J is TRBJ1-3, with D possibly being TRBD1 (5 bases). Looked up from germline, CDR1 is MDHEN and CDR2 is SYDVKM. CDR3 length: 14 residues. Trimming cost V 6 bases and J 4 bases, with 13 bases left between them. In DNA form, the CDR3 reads TGTGCCAGCAGACCCAGGGTCTCCGGAAACACCATATATTTT. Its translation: CASRPRVSGNTIYF.

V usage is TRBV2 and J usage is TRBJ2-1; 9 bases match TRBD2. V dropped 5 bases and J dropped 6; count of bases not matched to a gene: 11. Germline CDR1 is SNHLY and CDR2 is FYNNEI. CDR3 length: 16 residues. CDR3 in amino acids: CASSPSILAGLNEQFF. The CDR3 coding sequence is TGTGCCAGCAGTCCAAGCATCCTAGCGGGACTCAATGAGCAGTTCTTC.

CDR3: CASSYFGGLQETQYF. CDR3 nucleotide sequence: TGTGCCAGCAGTTACTTCGGGGGCCTCCAAGAGACCCAGTACTTC. This chain links TRBV6-5 with TRBJ2-5, with D possibly called TRBD1 or TRBD2 (6 bases each). From germline, CDR1 is MNHEY and CDR2 SVGAGI. The V and J ends lost 1 base and 1 base respectively, with 10 bases between them. The CDR3 extends over 15 amino acids.